The TCR beta chain under discussion was sequenced for a study of regulatory T cells in long-lasting Graves disease. General study findings and limits: Among the persistent patients, some 2,900 public clonotypes were shared, more than the approximately 1,000 shared among new patients.

TCR beta libraries were built with iRepertoire HTBI primers and Arm-PCR of CDR3 regions. TCRdb reprocessed the multiplex PCR reads with MiXCR, giving one entry per CDR3 protein. The sample carries roughly 400,000 distinct CDR3 sequences, around 20% recorded once. This clonotype came up many times. Its specificity is not known. CDR3 length: 13 amino acids. V was trimmed by 3 bases and J by 5 bases, leaving 10 bases between them. The germline gives CDR1 SNHLY, CDR2 FYNNEI. Time point described: persistent/refractory GD, antithyroid drugs over 5 years with positive TRAb. Isolated PBMC RNA provided the starting material for the TCR library.

The V call is TRBV2, the J call TRBJ1-1; weak D call: TRBD1 (5 bases). The clonotype originates from a female donor with Graves disease. The sequences come from peripheral blood mononuclear cells (PBMCs), collected when the disease was refractory, from a patient treated with antithyroid drugs. The CDR3 reads CASSEGGGTEAFF. The CDR3 region has the DNA TGTGCCAGCAGTGAGGGGGGAGGGACTGAAGCTTTCTTT.